This is a list of T cell receptor beta chains from one sample in a study of early T cells in non-severe SARS-CoV-2 infection. TCRdb recomputed calls from the 5' RACE reads with MiXCR, one row per CDR3 protein. The table has more than 70,000 distinct CDR3 sequences, approximately 13% seen once. Source material: whole blood. All receptors come from an adult who was a healthcare worker with PCR-confirmed SARS-CoV-2 infection or an uninfected control (not recorded which). Each CDR3 is given with its conserved first and last residue. The D gene is left open where the match is weak. Only part of the rows carry a size: once, few, many, or a class if the clone is expanded.

>many|TRBJ2-5|TRBV3-1|-
CASSQDQETQYF
TGTGCCAGCAGCCAGGACCAAGAGACCCAGTACTTC
>-|TRBJ1-3|TRBV3-1|-
CASSLYRAGNTIYF
TGTGCCAGCAGCCTTTACAGGGCTGGAAACACCATATATTTT
>-|TRBJ1-1|TRBV18|-
CASSTTVNAEAFF
TGTGCCAGCTCAACCACAGTTAACGCTGAAGCTTTCTTT
>-|TRBJ2-1|TRBV12-5|-
CASEEFYNEQFF
TGTGCTAGTGAAGAATTCTACAATGAGCAGTTCTTC
>-|TRBJ2-2|TRBV4-3|-
CASSRLTGTGTELFF
TGCGCCAGCAGCCGCCTGACCGGGACGGGGACGGAGCTGTTTTTT
>-|TRBJ2-5|TRBV7-6|-
CASSFYQETQYF
TGTGCCAGCAGCTTTTACCAAGAGACCCAGTACTTC
>-|TRBJ1-5|TRBV7-6|-
CASSLGGTNQPQHF
TGTGCCAGCAGCTTAGGGGGGACCAATCAGCCCCAGCATTTT
>few|TRBJ2-1|TRBV7-9|-
CASSRPLNEQFF
TGTGCCAGCAGCCGCCCCCTCAATGAGCAGTTCTTC
>-|TRBJ2-3|TRBV6-2/TRBV6-3|-
CASSDYAITDTQYF
TGTGCCAGCAGCGACTACGCCATAACAGATACGCAGTATTTT
>-|TRBJ2-7|TRBV7-9|-
CASTFRGDEQYF
TGTGCCAGCACCTTTAGAGGGGACGAGCAGTACTTC
>few|TRBJ2-3|TRBV2|TRBD2
CASRLGLVADTQYF
TGTGCCAGCAGGCTTGGACTAGTTGCAGATACGCAGTATTTT
>few|TRBJ1-5|TRBV5-1|-
CASRRREDQPQHF
TGCGCCAGCAGACGCAGGGAAGATCAGCCCCAGCATTTT
>-|TRBJ1-1|TRBV29-1|-
CSVELQGPDEAFF
TGCAGCGTTGAACTTCAGGGTCCCGATGAAGCTTTCTTT
>-|TRBJ2-1|TRBV6-5|-
CASSYSKEQFF
TGTGCCAGCAGTTACTCCAAGGAGCAGTTCTTC
>few|TRBJ2-1|TRBV2|-
CASRSPRGPNNEQFF
TGTGCCAGCAGGTCCCCCAGGGGCCCTAACAATGAGCAGTTCTTC
>few|TRBJ1-1|TRBV9|TRBD1
CASSARDSYTEAFF
TGTGCCAGCAGCGCGCGGGACAGCTACACTGAAGCTTTCTTT
>-|TRBJ2-7|TRBV7-9|-
CAGSLVSDRQYF
TGTGCCGGCAGCTTAGTGAGCGATCGGCAGTACTTC
>few|TRBJ1-1|TRBV24-1|-
CATSDLHLGRPGGAEAFF
TGTGCCACCAGTGATTTGCATCTGGGGCGACCGGGAGGAGCTGAAGCTTTCTTT
>few|TRBJ2-7|TRBV20-1|TRBD1
CSALRDRAYEQYF
TGCAGTGCTCTCCGGGACAGGGCATACGAGCAGTACTTC
>-|TRBJ2-7|TRBV7-9|-
CASQGTSYEQYF
TGTGCCAGTCAGGGGACCTCCTACGAGCAGTACTTC
>few|TRBJ2-1|TRBV5-1|TRBD2
CASSLDGGSNEQFF
TGCGCCAGCAGCTTGGATGGCGGGAGCAATGAGCAGTTCTTC
>few|TRBJ1-5|TRBV20-1|TRBD1
CSALQGASNQPQHF
TGCAGTGCCCTACAGGGGGCAAGCAATCAGCCCCAGCATTTT
>-|TRBJ1-5|TRBV27|TRBD1
CASSWGQLGPQHF
TGTGCCAGCAGTTGGGGACAGTTGGGGCCCCAGCATTTT
>many|TRBJ1-2|TRBV29-1|TRBD1
CSVGWTGEYYGYTF
TGCAGCGTTGGGTGGACAGGGGAATACTATGGCTACACCTTC
>-|TRBJ2-4|TRBV5-1|-
CASSLEGPRDIQYF
TGCGCCAGCAGCTTGGAGGGTCCTAGAGACATTCAGTACTTC
>-|TRBJ2-1|TRBV9|TRBD1
CASTRTGTYNEQFF
TGTGCCAGCACCCGGACAGGGACTTACAATGAGCAGTTCTTC
>many|TRBJ2-7|TRBV20-1|-
CSARDPSLGGKVDEQYF
TGCAGTGCTAGAGATCCAAGTTTAGGGGGAAAGGTCGACGAGCAGTACTTC
>many|TRBJ2-1|TRBV7-6|TRBD2
CASSLGGRVGNEQFF
TGTGCCAGCAGCTTAGGAGGGAGGGTAGGCAATGAGCAGTTCTTC
>many|TRBJ2-7|TRBV20-1|-
CSARDGTISYEQYF
TGCAGTGCTAGAGATGGGACCATTTCCTACGAGCAGTACTTC
>-|TRBJ2-3|TRBV12-3/TRBV12-4|-
CASRKSGSTDTQYF
TGTGCCAGCAGAAAGAGCGGGAGCACAGATACGCAGTATTTT
>many|TRBJ2-2|TRBV7-2|-
CASSFHTTGELFF
TGTGCCAGCAGCTTTCATACCACCGGGGAGCTGTTTTTT
>many|TRBJ1-2|TRBV20-1|TRBD1
CSARDWTGGGYTF
TGCAGTGCTAGAGATTGGACAGGGGGTGGCTACACCTTC
>-|TRBJ1-5|TRBV12-3/TRBV12-4|-
CASSLSQGAQPQHF
TGTGCCAGCAGTTTATCCCAGGGCGCTCAGCCCCAGCATTTT
>many|TRBJ2-7|TRBV6-5|TRBD2
CASSYAGVGEQYF
TGTGCCAGCAGTTACGCGGGGGTCGGGGAGCAGTACTTC
>-|TRBJ2-1|TRBV11-2|TRBD2
CASNYFLAGSYNEQFF
TGTGCCAGCAACTATTTTCTAGCGGGTTCCTACAATGAGCAGTTCTTC
>-|TRBJ2-5|TRBV7-2|TRBD2
CASSRLAGVQETQYF
TGTGCCAGCAGTCGACTAGCGGGAGTCCAAGAGACCCAGTACTTC
>-|TRBJ2-5|TRBV6-2/TRBV6-3|TRBD2
CASSSRLAHQETQYF
TGTGCCAGCAGTTCCCGACTAGCGCATCAAGAGACCCAGTACTTC
>few|TRBJ1-4|TRBV6-5|-
CASKGRNEKLFF
TGTGCCAGCAAAGGCCGTAATGAAAAACTGTTTTTT